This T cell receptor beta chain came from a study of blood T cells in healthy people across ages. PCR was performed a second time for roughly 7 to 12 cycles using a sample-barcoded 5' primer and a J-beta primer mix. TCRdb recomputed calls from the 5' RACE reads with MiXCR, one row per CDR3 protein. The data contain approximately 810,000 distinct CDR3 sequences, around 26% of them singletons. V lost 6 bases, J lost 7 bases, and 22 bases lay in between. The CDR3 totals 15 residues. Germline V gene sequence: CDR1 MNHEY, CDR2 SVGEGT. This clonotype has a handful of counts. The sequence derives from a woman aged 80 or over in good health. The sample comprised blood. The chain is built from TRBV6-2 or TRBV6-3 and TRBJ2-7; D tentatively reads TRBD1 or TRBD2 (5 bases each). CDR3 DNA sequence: TGTGCCAGCAGCCCTTACCGGGGCATCCAGGAAGAGCAGTACTTC. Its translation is CASSPYRGIQEEQYF.